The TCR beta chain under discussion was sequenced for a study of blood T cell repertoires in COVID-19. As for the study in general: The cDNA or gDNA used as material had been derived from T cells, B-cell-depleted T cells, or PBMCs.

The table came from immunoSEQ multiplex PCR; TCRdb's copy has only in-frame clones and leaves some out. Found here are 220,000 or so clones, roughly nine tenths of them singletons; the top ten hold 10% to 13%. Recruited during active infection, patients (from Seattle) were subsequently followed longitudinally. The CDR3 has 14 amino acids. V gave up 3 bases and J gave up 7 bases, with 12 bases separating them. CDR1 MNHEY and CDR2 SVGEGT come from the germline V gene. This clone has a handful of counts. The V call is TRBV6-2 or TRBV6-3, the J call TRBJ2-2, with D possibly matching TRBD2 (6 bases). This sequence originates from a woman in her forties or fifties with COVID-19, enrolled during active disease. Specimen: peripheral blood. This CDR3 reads CASSYGDFFGELFF. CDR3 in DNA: TGTGCCAGCAGTTATGGGGACTTCTTCGGGGAGCTGTTTTTT.